Listed here is a single T cell receptor beta chain. Germline V gives CDR1 SEHNR, CDR2 FQNEAQ (reference sequence). The V segment lost 3 bases and the J segment 5 bases; nucleotides outside the gene matches: 9. This CDR3 spans 15 amino acids. This entry belongs to a study of blood T cell repertoires in COVID-19. Per the authors' pipeline: Amplification with reference gene primers provided the estimates of nucleated cell counts. TCRdb keeps only in-frame clones here, not all; method: immunoSEQ multiplex PCR. V and J calls and clone size are as listed in that table; D and trimming were resolved from the DNA. Seen here are 60,000 to 80,000 clones, approximately 81% observed once, and the top ten hold approximately 8.8%.

This receptor was taken from a man aged 50 to 60 with active COVID-19. The sequencing input was peripheral blood. V is TRBV7-9 and J is TRBJ2-5; 7 positions agree with TRBD1. The CDR3 sequence: CASSFDSTGIETQYF. CDR3 nucleotides: TGTGCCAGCAGCTTCGACTCGACAGGGATCGAGACCCAGTACTTC.